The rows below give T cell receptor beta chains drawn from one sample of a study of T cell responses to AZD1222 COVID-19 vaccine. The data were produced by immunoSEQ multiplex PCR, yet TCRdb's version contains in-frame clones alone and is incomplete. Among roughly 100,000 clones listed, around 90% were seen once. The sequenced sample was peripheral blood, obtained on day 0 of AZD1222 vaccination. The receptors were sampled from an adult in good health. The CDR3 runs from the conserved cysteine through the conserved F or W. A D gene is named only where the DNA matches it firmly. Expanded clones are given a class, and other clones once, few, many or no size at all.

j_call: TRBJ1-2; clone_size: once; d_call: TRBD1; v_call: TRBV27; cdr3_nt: TGTGCCAGCCGGACAGGGTCCGATGGCTACACCTTC; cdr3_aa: CASRTGSDGYTF
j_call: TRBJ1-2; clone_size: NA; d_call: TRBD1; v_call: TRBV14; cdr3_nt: TGTGCCAGCAGCCGGACGACAGGGGGCCCCCTCCGAGAGGGCTACACCTTC; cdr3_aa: CASSRTTGGPLREGYTF
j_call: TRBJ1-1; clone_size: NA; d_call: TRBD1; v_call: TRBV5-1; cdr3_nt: TGCGCCAGCAGCTTGGACCCCCTGGGACAGGGGGTAGGCACTGAAGCTTTCTTT; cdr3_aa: CASSLDPLGQGVGTEAFF
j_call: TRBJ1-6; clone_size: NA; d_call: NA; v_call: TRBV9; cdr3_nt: TGTGCCAGCGGATTGGATCTAATTTCACCCCTCCACTTT; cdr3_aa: CASGLDLISPLHF
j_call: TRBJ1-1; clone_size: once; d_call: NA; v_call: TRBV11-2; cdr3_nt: TGTGCCAGCAGCCCTTCCGGGAGGTTGAGCACTGAAGCTTTCTTT; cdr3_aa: CASSPSGRLSTEAFF
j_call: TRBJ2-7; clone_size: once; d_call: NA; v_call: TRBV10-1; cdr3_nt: TGCGCCAGCAGTGAAGGGTACGAGCAGTACTTC; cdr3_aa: CASSEGYEQYF
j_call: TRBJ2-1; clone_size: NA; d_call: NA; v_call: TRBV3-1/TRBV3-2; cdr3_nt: TGTGCCAGCAGCCAAGAGGGGAGTAACAATGAGCAGTTCTTC; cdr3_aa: CASSQEGSNNEQFF
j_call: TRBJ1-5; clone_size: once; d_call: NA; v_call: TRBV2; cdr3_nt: TGTGCCAGCAGTGAAGGAAGGGGTGATCAGCCCCAGCATTTT; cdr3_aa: CASSEGRGDQPQHF
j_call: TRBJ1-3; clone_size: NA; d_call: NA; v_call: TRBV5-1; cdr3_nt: TGCGCCAGCAGCCCGGACGGTGGAAACACCATATATTTT; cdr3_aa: CASSPDGGNTIYF
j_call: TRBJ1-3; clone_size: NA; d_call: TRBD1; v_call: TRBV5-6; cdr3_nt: TGTGCCAGCAGCTCGGACCTGGGACAGGGGGCGAACACCATATATTTT; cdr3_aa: CASSSDLGQGANTIYF
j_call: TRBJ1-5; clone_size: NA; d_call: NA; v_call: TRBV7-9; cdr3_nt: TGTGCCAGCAGCTTAGCGCGAGACAGGAGCAATCAGCCCCAGCATTTT; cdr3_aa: CASSLARDRSNQPQHF
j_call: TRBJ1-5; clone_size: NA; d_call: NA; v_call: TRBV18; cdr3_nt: TGTGCCAGCTCACAGGGAGTCAATCAGCCCCAGCATTTT; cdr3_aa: CASSQGVNQPQHF
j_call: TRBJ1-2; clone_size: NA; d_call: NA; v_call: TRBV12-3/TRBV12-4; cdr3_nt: TGTGCCAGCAGTGCCGGGACGCGGGGCTACACCTTC; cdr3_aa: CASSAGTRGYTF
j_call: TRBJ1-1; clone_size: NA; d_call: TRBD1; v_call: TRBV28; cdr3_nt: TGTGCCAGCAGTGCCCCGACAGGGATGAACACTGAAGCTTTCTTT; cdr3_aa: CASSAPTGMNTEAFF
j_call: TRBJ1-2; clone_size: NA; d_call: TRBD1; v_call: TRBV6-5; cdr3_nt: TGTGCCGGCCAACCGGGACAGGGTAGAGGCTACACCTTC; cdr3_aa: CAGQPGQGRGYTF
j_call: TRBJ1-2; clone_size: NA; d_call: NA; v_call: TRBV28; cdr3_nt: TGTGCCAGCACTGCCGGATACGACTATGGCTACACCTTC; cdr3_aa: CASTAGYDYGYTF
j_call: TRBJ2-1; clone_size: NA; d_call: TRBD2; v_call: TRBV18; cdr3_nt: TGTGCCAGCTCACCAGGGACTAGCAGAGACAATGAGCAGTTCTTC; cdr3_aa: CASSPGTSRDNEQFF
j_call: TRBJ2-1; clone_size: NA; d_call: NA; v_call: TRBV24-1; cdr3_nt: TGTGCCACTCGGGACAACTACAATGAGCAGTTCTTC; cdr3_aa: CATRDNYNEQFF
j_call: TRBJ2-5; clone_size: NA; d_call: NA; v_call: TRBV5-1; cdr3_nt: TGCGCCAGCAGCTTGGCCGAGCAGACCCAGTACTTC; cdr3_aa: CASSLAEQTQYF
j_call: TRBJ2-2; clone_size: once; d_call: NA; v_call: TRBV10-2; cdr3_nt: TGCGCCAGCAGTGAGCCAGCTCTTACCGGGGAGCTGTTTTTT; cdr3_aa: CASSEPALTGELFF
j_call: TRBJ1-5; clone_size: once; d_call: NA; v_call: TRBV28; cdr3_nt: TGTGCCAGCAGTTTTTTCCAGGGTTATCAGCCCCAGCATTTT; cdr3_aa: CASSFFQGYQPQHF
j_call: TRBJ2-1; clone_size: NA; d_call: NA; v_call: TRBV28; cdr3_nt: TGTGCCAGCAGTTCGAATCCGGGACGGGGGTACAATGAGCAGTTCTTC; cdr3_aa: CASSSNPGRGYNEQFF
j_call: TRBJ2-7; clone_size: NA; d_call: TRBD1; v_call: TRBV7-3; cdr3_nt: TGTGCCAGCAGCTGCCCGCAGAGACAGGGTAATTTCGTCTACGAGCAGTACTTC; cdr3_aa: CASSCPQRQGNFVYEQYF
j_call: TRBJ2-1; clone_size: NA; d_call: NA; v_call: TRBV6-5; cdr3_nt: TGTGCCAGCAGTTACTCCCGGGGGGCCCAATACAATGAGCAGTTCTTC; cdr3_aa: CASSYSRGAQYNEQFF
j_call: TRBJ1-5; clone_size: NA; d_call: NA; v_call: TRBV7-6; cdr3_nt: TGTGCCAGCAGCTTAACCAACAATCAGCCCCAGCATTTT; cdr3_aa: CASSLTNNQPQHF
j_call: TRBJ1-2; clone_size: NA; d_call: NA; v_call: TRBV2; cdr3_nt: TGTGCCAGTACAACAGGGACTTATATCTTTAACTATGGCTACACCTTC; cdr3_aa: CASTTGTYIFNYGYTF
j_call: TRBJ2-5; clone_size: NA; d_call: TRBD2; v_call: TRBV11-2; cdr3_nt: TGTGCCAGCAGCGCCTGGGGCGGGAGGGTGGAGACCCAGTACTTC; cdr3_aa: CASSAWGGRVETQYF
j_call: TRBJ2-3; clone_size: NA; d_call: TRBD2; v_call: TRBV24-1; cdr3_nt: TGTGCCACCAGTGACCCGCGGGGGGTCACAGATACGCAGTATTTT; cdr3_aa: CATSDPRGVTDTQYF
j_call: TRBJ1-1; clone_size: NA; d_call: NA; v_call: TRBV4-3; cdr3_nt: TGCGCCAGCAGCCAAGGGGCCCAGAACACTGAAGCTTTCTTT; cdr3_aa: CASSQGAQNTEAFF
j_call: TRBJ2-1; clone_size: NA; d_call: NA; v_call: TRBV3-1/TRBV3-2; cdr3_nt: TGTGCCAGCAGCCCACAGGGTAGTGAGCAGTTCTTC; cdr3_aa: CASSPQGSEQFF
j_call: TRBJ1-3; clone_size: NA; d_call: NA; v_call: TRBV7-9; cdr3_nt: TGTGCCAGCAGACAAACAGGGTCCTCTGGAAACACCATATATTTT; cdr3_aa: CASRQTGSSGNTIYF
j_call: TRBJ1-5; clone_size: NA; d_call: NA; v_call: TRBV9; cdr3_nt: TGTGCCAGCAGCGTCAGGGATGACCAGCCCCAGCATTTT; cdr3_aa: CASSVRDDQPQHF
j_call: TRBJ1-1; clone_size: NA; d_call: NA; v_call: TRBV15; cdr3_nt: TGTGCCACCAGCAGAGACGACGTGTCTGACACTGAAGCTTTCTTT; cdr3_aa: CATSRDDVSDTEAFF
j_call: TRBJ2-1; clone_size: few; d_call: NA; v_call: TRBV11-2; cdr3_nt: TGTGCCAGCAGCTCCCTCTCCGTAGTCGAGCAGTTCTTC; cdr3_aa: CASSSLSVVEQFF
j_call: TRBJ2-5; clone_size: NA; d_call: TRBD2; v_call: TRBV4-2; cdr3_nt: TGTGCCAGCAGCCAAGGACTAGCGGGGGGGCAAGAGACCCAGTACTTC; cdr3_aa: CASSQGLAGGQETQYF
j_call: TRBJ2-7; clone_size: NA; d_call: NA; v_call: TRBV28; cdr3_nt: TGTGCCAGCAGTTTATTAGGGACCAGCTCCTACGAGCAGTACTTC; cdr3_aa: CASSLLGTSSYEQYF
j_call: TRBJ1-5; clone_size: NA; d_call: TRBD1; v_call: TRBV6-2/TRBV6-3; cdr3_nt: TGTGCCAGCAGCTGGGGGACAGGCTCCAAGTCCCAGCATTTT; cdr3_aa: CASSWGTGSKSQHF
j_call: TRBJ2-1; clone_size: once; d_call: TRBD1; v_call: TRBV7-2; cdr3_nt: TGTGCCAGCAGCGGGACAGATTTCTACAATGAGCAGTTCTTC; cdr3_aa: CASSGTDFYNEQFF
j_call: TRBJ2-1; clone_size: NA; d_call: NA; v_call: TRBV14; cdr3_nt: TGTGCCAGCAGCCCCTACGGGGGAGAGCAGTTCTTC; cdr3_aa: CASSPYGGEQFF
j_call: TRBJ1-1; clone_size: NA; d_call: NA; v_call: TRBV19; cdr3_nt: TGTGCCAGTAGACTCCTCACTGAAGCTTTCTTT; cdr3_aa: CASRLLTEAFF
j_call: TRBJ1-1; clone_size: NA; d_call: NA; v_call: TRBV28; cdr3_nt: TGTGCCAGCCTGATTTCGTCCGGGAACACTGAAGCTTTCTTT; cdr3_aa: CASLISSGNTEAFF
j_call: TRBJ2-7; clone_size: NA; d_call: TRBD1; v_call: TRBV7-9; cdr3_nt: TGTGCCAGCAGCCCGAGGGGGACAGACTACGAGCAGTACTTC; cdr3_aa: CASSPRGTDYEQYF
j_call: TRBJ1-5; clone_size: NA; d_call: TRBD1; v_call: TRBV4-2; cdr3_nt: TGTGCCAGCAGCCAGGCCTCCGGGACAGGGGAACAGCCCCAGCATTTT; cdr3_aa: CASSQASGTGEQPQHF
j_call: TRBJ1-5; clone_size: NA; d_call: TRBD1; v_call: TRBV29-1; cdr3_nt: TGCAGCGTTGAAGGGAAGACAGGGAGCAATCAGCCCCAGCATTTT; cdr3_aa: CSVEGKTGSNQPQHF
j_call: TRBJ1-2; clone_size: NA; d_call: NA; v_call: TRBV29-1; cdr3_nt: TGCAGCGTTTGGGGGGTTGATGGCTACACCTTC; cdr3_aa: CSVWGVDGYTF
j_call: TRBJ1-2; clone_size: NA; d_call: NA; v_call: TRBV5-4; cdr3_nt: TGTGCCAGCAGACTGGGGGGTAACTATGGCTACACCTTC; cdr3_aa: CASRLGGNYGYTF
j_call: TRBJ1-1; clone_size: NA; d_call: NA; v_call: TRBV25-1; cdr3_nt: TGTGCCAGCAGTGAATTAGGTAACACTGAAGCTTTCTTT; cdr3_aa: CASSELGNTEAFF
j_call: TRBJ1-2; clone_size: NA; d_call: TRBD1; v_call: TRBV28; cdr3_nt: TGTGCCAGCAGCGCTACAGGGGCTGCTACCAACTATGGCTACACCTTC; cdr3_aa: CASSATGAATNYGYTF
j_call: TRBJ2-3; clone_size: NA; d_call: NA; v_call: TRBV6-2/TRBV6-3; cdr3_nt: TGTGCCAGCAGTCCGCGACCGGGTGGACTTTCATTCACAGATACGCAGTATTTT; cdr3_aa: CASSPRPGGLSFTDTQYF
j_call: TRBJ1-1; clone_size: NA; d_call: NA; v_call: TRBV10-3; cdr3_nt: TGTGCCACCAAGAACCCGGGTCTTGAAGCTTTCTTT; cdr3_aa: CATKNPGLEAFF
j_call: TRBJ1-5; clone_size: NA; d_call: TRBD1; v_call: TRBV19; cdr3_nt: TGTGCCAGTACCCTTGTCAGGGGGGGGCAGCCCCAGCATTTT; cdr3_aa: CASTLVRGGQPQHF
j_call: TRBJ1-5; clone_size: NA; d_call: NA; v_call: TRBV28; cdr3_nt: TGTGCCAGCAGTTTCAACCTATTCAATAGCAATCAGCCCCAGCATTTT; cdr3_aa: CASSFNLFNSNQPQHF
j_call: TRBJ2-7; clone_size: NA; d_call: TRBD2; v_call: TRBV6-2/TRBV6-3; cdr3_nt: TGTGCCAGCAGTTCAGAACGGACTAGCGGGAGCTACGAGCAGTACTTC; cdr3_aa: CASSSERTSGSYEQYF
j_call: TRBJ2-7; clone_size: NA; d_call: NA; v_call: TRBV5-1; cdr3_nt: TGCGCCAGCAGCCCCAATGTAGGGGATGGCTACGAGCAGTACTTC; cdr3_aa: CASSPNVGDGYEQYF